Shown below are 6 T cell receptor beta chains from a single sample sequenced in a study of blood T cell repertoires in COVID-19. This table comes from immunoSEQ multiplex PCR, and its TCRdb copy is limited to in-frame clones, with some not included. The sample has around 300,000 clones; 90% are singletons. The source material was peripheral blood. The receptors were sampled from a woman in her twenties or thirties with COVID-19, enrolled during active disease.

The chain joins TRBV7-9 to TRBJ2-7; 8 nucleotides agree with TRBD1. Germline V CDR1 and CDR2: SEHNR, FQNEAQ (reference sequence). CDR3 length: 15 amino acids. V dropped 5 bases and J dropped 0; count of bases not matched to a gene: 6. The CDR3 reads CASSPRDRRSYEQYF. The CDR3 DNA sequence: TGTGCCAGCAGCCCACGGGACAGGCGCTCCTACGAGCAGTACTTC.

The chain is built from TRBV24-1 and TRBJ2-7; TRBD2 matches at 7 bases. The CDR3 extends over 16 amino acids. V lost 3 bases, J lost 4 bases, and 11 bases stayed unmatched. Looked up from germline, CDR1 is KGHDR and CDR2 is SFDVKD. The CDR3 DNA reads TGTGCCACCAGTGATCCGGGAGGTCCGAACGGGTACGAGCAGTACTTC. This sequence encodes CATSDPGGPNGYEQYF.

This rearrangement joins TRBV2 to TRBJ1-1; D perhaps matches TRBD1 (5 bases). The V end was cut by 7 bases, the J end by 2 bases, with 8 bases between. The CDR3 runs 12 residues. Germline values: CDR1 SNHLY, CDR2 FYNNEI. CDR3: CASKDTNTEAFF. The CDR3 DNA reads TGTGCCAGCAAGGACACTAACACTGAAGCTTTCTTT.

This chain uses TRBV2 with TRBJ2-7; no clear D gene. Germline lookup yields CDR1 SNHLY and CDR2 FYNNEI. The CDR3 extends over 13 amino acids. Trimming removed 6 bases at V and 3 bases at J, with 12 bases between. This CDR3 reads CASRRHTDYEQYF. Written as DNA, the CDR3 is TGTGCCAGCAGGAGGCATACGGACTACGAGCAGTACTTC.

The CDR3 reads CASSPGGRPPRETQYF. The CDR3 nucleotides read TGTGCCAGTAGTCCCGGAGGGCGCCCCCCACGAGAGACCCAGTACTTC. The rearrangement links TRBV19 to TRBJ2-5, with D perhaps matching TRBD2 (6 bases). There are 16 residues in the CDR3. CDR1 LNHDA and CDR2 SQIVND come from the germline V gene (reference sequence). With 5 bases removed from V and 4 bases from J, the gap between germline ends came to 20 bases.

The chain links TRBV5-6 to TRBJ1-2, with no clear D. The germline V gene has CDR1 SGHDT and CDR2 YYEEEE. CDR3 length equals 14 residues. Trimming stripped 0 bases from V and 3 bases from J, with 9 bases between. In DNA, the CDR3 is TGTGCCAGCAGCTTGGGACGGGAGGACTATGGCTACACCTTC. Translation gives CASSLGREDYGYTF.